The next 30 T cell receptor beta chains were all read from a single sample in a study of T cells in women clearing cervical HPV infection. This table comes from immunoSEQ multiplex PCR, and its TCRdb copy is limited to in-frame clones, with some not included. This sample carries about 28,000 clones, with 8.4% going to the ten biggest clones. The sequenced sample consisted of blood buffy coat. The receptors were sampled from a woman aged 18-70 years with a cervical HPV16 infection that either progressed to CIN3+ or cleared (not recorded which).

A note on this clone: The read ends 3 residues early relative to the CDR3; the germline J gene fills the gap. The chain carries TRBV7-6 and TRBJ2-6; 7 nucleotides agree with TRBD1. CDR1 and CDR2 (germline): SGHVS, FNYEAQ. V trimming: 1 base; J trimming: 0 bases; junction bases outside the gene matches: 6. The CDR3 totals 18 residues. The sequenced CDR3 bases are TGTGCCAGCAGCTTAGTTCTGGGACAGAGCTCTGGGGCCAACGTC. It translates to CASSLVLGQSSGANV. The full CDR3 is CASSLVLGQSSGANVLTF.

Remarks on this clone: Read sequence stops 3 residues before the CDR3 end, and the germline J gene provides the missing end. The chain recombines TRBV20-1 with TRBJ2-5; D possibly corresponds to TRBD2 (5 bases). The CDR3 has 14 residues. Germline-derived CDR1 and CDR2 are DFQATT and SNEGSKA (reference sequence). Deletions cut 6 bases from V and 4 bases from J, with 18 bases between. The CDR3 bases that were read are TGCAGTGCCCTCGACCCGGGGTACGGAGAGACC. Its translation is CSALDPGYGET. The whole CDR3 sequence is CSALDPGYGETQYF.

A word on this clone: The DNA ends 3 residues before the CDR3 does, and the rest of the CDR3 is filled in from the germline J gene. The chain carries TRBV11-2 and TRBJ2-5; 9 bases agree with TRBD2. The CDR3 totals 14 residues. J lost 7 bases, V lost 4 bases, and 7 bases had no gene match. Germline values: CDR1 SGHAT, CDR2 FQNNGV. The CDR3 loop reads CASSSGLARVTQYF. The CDR3 bases that were read are TGTGCCAGCAGCTCCGGACTAGCGAGGGTGACC. Drawing the rest from reference TRBV11-2 and TRBJ2-5, the complete variable domain is EAGVAQSPRYKIIEKRQSVAFWCNPISGHATLYWYQQILGQGPKLLIQFQNNGVVDDSQLPKDRFSAERLKGVDSTLKIQPAKLEDSAVYLCASSSGLARVTQYFGPGTRLLVL.

A remark on this clone: The sequence runs out 3 residues before the end of the CDR3; the remainder is reconstructed from the germline J gene. The rearrangement links TRBV7-6 to TRBJ1-4, with D tentatively TRBD1 (5 bases). Trimming stripped 1 base from V and 6 bases from J, with 6 bases between. The germline V gene has CDR1 SGHVS and CDR2 FNYEAQ. CDR3 size: 13 residues. The CDR3 bases that were read are TGTGCCAGCAGCTTAGGGGGGGATGAAAAA. This codes for CASSLGGDEK. The whole CDR3 region reads CASSLGGDEKLFF.

About this clone itself: The read comes to an end 3 residues before the CDR3 does, leaving the germline J gene to fill in the end. The chain employs TRBV18 and TRBJ1-4, with TRBD1 matching 8 bases. The germline V gene has CDR1 KGHSH and CDR2 LQKENI. CDR3 size: 18 residues. The CDR3 protein is CASSLRTGPNNYNSPLFF. The CDR3 DNA, read in part, is TGTGCCAGCTCACTCAGGACAGGGCCCAACAACTATAATTCACCA.

Turning to this clone: The CDR3 is cut off 3 residues early in the read; its end comes from the germline J gene. The chain joins TRBV7-9 to TRBJ1-1; 7 positions agree with TRBD1. Germline V CDR1 and CDR2: SEHNR, FQNEAQ (reference sequence). The length of the CDR3 is 13 residues. The CDR3 here is CASSLKAGGSAFF. The part of the CDR3 DNA that was read is TGTGCCAGCAGCTTGAAGGCAGGGGGGTCA.

The chain's CDR3 is CASSPQSGGYTGELFF. Incomplete CDR3 DNA: TGTGCCAGCAGCCCCCAGAGCGGAGGGTACACCGGGGAG. V and J are TRBV7-3 and TRBJ2-2; D perhaps matches TRBD2 (6 bases). The read is 3 residues too short to cover the CDR3 end, so that end is filled in from the germline J gene. The CDR3 spans 16 residues. The V and J ends lost 5 bases and 3 bases respectively, with 16 bases between them. Germline CDR1 reads SGHTA; CDR2 reads FQGTGA.

About this clone itself: The read is 3 residues too short to cover the CDR3 end, so that end is filled in from the germline J gene. This chain links TRBV11-2 with TRBJ2-2; no definite D call. Trimming stripped 5 bases from V and 3 bases from J, with 10 bases between. This CDR3 has 14 residues. Germline V gene sequence: CDR1 SGHAT, CDR2 FQNNGV. The CDR3 reads CASSPPQYTGELFF. Partial CDR3 DNA: TGTGCCAGCAGCCCCCCCCAGTACACCGGGGAG.

As to this clone: The DNA ends 3 residues before the CDR3 does, and the rest of the CDR3 is filled in from the germline J gene. The chain uses TRBV20-1 and TRBJ2-5; TRBD2 is a possible D gene (5 bases). Trimming took off 4 bases at V and 4 bases at J, with 7 bases between the two ends. From germline, CDR1 is DFQATT and CDR2 SNEGSKA (reference sequence). The length of the CDR3 is 11 residues. The DNA read from the CDR3 is TGCAGTGCTAAGGCGGGAGAGACC. Residues: CSAKAGET. The whole CDR3 is CSAKAGETQYF.

About this clone: The read is 3 residues too short to cover the CDR3 end, so that end is filled in from the germline J gene. J is TRBJ1-2 and V is TRBV19, with unresolved D. Germline V lookup: CDR1 LNHDA, CDR2 SQIVND (reference sequence). The CDR3 has 15 residues. CDR3 sequence reads: CASSAGLAGGQDYTF. Partial CDR3 DNA: TGTGCCAGTAGTGCTGGACTAGCGGGAGGGCAAGAC.

Details on this clone: The read ends 3 residues before the CDR3 terminus; that terminus is restored from the germline J gene. This chain uses TRBV18 with TRBJ2-2, with a possible D match to TRBD1 (5 bases). The CDR3 has 15 amino acids. Germline values: CDR1 KGHSH, CDR2 LQKENI. The CDR3 here is CASSPSGSSNEKLFF. The sequenced CDR3 bases are TGTGCCAGCTCACCCTCAGGGTCCTCTAATGAAAAG.

To note about this clone: The CDR3 end falls 3 residues outside the read, so it is completed with the germline J gene. The rearrangement joins TRBV7-7 to TRBJ2-3, with a weak D call TRBD2 (7 bases). Germline V lookup: CDR1 SSHAT, CDR2 FNYEAQ (reference sequence). This CDR3 is built from 14 residues. Between the trimmed V and J ends, which lost 5 bases and 4 bases, there was a span of 13 bases. The sequenced CDR3 bases are TGTGCCAGCAGCAGGGGGGGGGCCGCAGATACG. Its translation is CASSRGGAADT. The complete CDR3 protein is CASSRGGAADTQYF.

The chain's CDR3 is CASTGGTGDYEQYF. The sequenced part of the CDR3 DNA is TGTGCCAGCACCGGGGGGACAGGGGACTACGAG. J is TRBJ2-7 and V is TRBV18; 10 nucleotides agree with TRBD1. The sequenced fragment ends 3 residues before the CDR3 boundary, so the rest is inferred from the germline J gene. Germline CDR1 KGHSH, CDR2 LQKENI. J lost 3 bases, V lost 8 bases, and 7 bases had no gene match. The CDR3 sequence is 14 residues long.

A note on this clone: A junction boundary mismatches the germline segment, possibly from a read error. The read halts 3 residues ahead of the CDR3 end, with the missing end drawn from the germline J gene. The rearrangement links TRBV6-2 or TRBV6-3 to TRBJ1-2, with D tentatively TRBD1 (5 bases). CDR1 is MNHEY and CDR2 is SVGEGT in the germline V gene. The CDR3 runs to 13 residues. The CDR3 bases that were read are TGTGCCAGCAGTTACACTTGGGGCTATGAC. It translates to CASSYTWGYD. The whole CDR3 reads CASSYTWGYDYTF.

In the case of this clone: The read comes to an end 3 residues before the CDR3 does, leaving the germline J gene to fill in the end. The V and J genes are TRBV30 and TRBJ1-4; D gene ambiguous. CDR1 and CDR2 from the germline V gene are GTSNPN and SVGIG (reference sequence). CDR3 size: 13 residues. CDR3 sequence reads: CAGGRLSNSPLFF. The CDR3 bases that were read are TGTGCCGGTGGCAGGCTGTCCAATTCACCA.

Remarks on this clone: The CDR3 end lies 3 residues beyond the end of the read and is filled in from the germline J gene. The chain is built from TRBV11-2 and TRBJ2-1, with D possibly TRBD2 on 6 matching bases. The CDR3 runs 14 residues. V gave up 4 bases and J gave up 7 bases, with 14 bases separating them. Germline CDR1 reads SGHAT; CDR2 reads FQNNGV. The CDR3 here is CASSSPGVHNEQFF. The covered CDR3 bases are TGTGCCAGCAGCTCTCCGGGGGTGCATAATGAG.

CDR3 DNA (partial): TGTGCCAGCAGGTACAGGGTTTTGAACACTGAA. It is translated as CASRYRVLNTE. The whole CDR3 region reads CASRYRVLNTEAFF. V is TRBV2 and J is TRBJ1-1; tentatively, D is TRBD1 (6 bases). Read sequence stops 3 residues before the CDR3 end, and the germline J gene provides the missing end. Germline V gene data show CDR1 as SNHLY and CDR2 as FYNNEI. Trimming took off 6 bases at V and 0 bases at J, with 11 bases between the two ends. The CDR3 sequence is 14 residues long.

Comments on this clone: The read is 3 residues too short to cover the CDR3 end, so that end is filled in from the germline J gene. J is TRBJ2-7 and V is TRBV6-1, with 7 bases aligning to TRBD2. Trimming took 2 bases from V and 2 from J; bases not matched to a gene: 3. CDR3 length: 14 amino acids. Germline values: CDR1 MNHNS, CDR2 SASEGT. CDR3 DNA (partial): TGTGCCAGCAGTGAATGGGAGGGGCCCTACGAG. Encoded protein: CASSEWEGPYE. The entire CDR3 protein reads CASSEWEGPYEQYF.

Of note for this clone: Read coverage stops 3 residues before the CDR3 terminus; the germline J gene supplies the remainder. The rearrangement links TRBV2 to TRBJ1-2; a possible D gene is TRBD1 (5 bases). The CDR3 has 12 residues. V lost 10 bases and J lost 4, with 13 bases in between. Looked up from germline, CDR1 is SNHLY and CDR2 is FYNNEI. The CDR3 spells CATRQGAYGYTF. Partial CDR3 DNA: TGTGCCACAAGGCAGGGTGCCTATGGC.

Notes on this clone: Sequencing ends 3 residues short of the CDR3 end; the germline J gene provides the rest. The chain recombines TRBV7-2 with TRBJ2-7; possibly TRBD1 for D (5 bases). The CDR3 has 14 amino acids. The ends were cut back, 1 base at V and 1 base at J, with 8 bases in the middle. CDR1 and CDR2 from the germline V gene are SGHTA and FQGNSA. The CDR3 reads CASSLDRSSYEQYF. The covered CDR3 bases are TGTGCCAGCAGCTTAGACAGGTCTTCCTACGAG.

On this clone itself: The read ends 3 residues before the CDR3 terminus; that terminus is restored from the germline J gene. The rearrangement joins TRBV20-1 to TRBJ2-1; maybe TRBD2 (5 bases). The germline V and J ends were trimmed by 6 bases and 0 bases, with 15 bases remaining between them. The CDR3 consists of 15 residues. The germline CDR1 and CDR2 sequences are DFQATT and SNEGSKA (reference sequence). CDR3 bases read: TGCAGTGCGTTAGACCGCCGGGGCTCCTACAATGAG. Translating it yields CSALDRRGSYNE. The whole CDR3 region reads CSALDRRGSYNEQFF.

Note on this clone: The CDR3 goes on 3 residues after the read ends, and that part is filled in from the germline J gene. The chain uses TRBV10-1 and TRBJ2-7; the D gene is possibly TRBD2 (7 bases). Trimming took off 10 bases at V and 2 bases at J, with 15 bases between the two ends. The CDR3 is 13 residues long. Germline-derived CDR1 and CDR2 are WNHNN and SYGVQD (reference sequence). The covered CDR3 bases are TGCGCCATCATAGGGGGGGGACCCTACGAG. It translates to CAIIGGGPYE. The CDR3 in full is CAIIGGGPYEQYF.

Regarding this clone: The CDR3 end is not reached by the read, which stops 3 residues before it; the germline J gene fills it in. The rearrangement links TRBV5-1 to TRBJ2-7, with 8 nucleotides matching TRBD2. The length of the CDR3 is 13 residues. Looked up from germline, CDR1 is SGHRS and CDR2 is YFSETQ. V lost 10 bases to trimming and J lost 2 bases; unmatched junction nucleotides: 8. The covered CDR3 bases are TGCGCCTCGGGGGGGGGATCCACCTACGAG. Its protein product is CASGGGSTYE. The full CDR3 protein is CASGGGSTYEQYF.

Comments on this clone: Read data end 3 residues before the CDR3 end; the end is taken from the germline J gene. The chain has TRBV7-6 and TRBJ2-7; 10 positions agree with TRBD1. Germline V gives CDR1 SGHVS, CDR2 FNYEAQ. V lost 4 bases, J lost 5 bases, and 5 bases stayed unmatched. This CDR3 spans 14 amino acids. CDR3 bases read: TGTGCCAGCAGCTCCGGGACAGGGGCCGACGAG. It translates to CASSSGTGADE. The entire CDR3 protein is CASSSGTGADEQYF.

Notes on this clone: The CDR3 end lies 3 residues beyond the end of the read and is filled in from the germline J gene. The chain is built from TRBV5-1 and TRBJ1-1, with 7 positions matching TRBD1. J gave up 4 bases and V 4 bases, and 7 bases lay outside the gene matches. In germline, CDR1 is SGHRS, CDR2 YFSETQ. CDR3 size: 14 residues. The DNA read from the CDR3 is TGCGCCAGCAGCACTGGTTCAGGGGGCACTGAA. This translates into CASSTGSGGTE. From start to end, the CDR3 is CASSTGSGGTEAFF.

For this clone: The observed sequence ends 3 residues before the CDR3 terminus, with the missing tail filled in from the germline J gene. V is TRBV20-1 and J is TRBJ2-5, with a weak D call TRBD2 (6 bases). V was clipped by 8 bases and J by 2 bases, with 15 bases between them. The V gene's germline CDR1 is DFQATT and CDR2 SNEGSKA (reference sequence). The length of the CDR3 is 13 residues. CDR3 sequence: CSTQAGGQETQYF. Partial CDR3 DNA: TGCAGTACTCAAGCGGGTGGGCAAGAGACC.

The CDR3 is CSAPGTGGRDTQYF. CDR3 DNA (partial): TGCAGTGCCCCGGGGACGGGGGGGCGGGATACG. The chain joins TRBV20-1 to TRBJ2-3; TRBD2 agrees at 8 bases. Read data end 3 residues before the CDR3 end; the end is taken from the germline J gene. V shed 6 bases, J shed 6 bases, and the junction held 11 bases outside the gene matches. Per germline, CDR1 DFQATT and CDR2 SNEGSKA (reference sequence). The CDR3 runs 14 residues.

A remark on this clone: With the read ending 3 residues before the CDR3 end, the germline J gene is used to fill in that end. The chain recombines TRBV19 with TRBJ1-5; TRBD1 agrees at 7 bases. This CDR3 spans 16 amino acids. After removal of 4 bases from V and 2 bases from J, the junction contained 8 bases not matched to a gene. Germline CDR1 reads LNHDA; CDR2 reads SQIVND (reference sequence). Incomplete CDR3 DNA: TGTGCCAGTAGTACCGGAACAGGGGTGGGCAATCAGCCC. Translation gives CASSTGTGVGNQP. Given in full, the CDR3 is CASSTGTGVGNQPQHF.

Of note for this clone: The read stops 3 residues short of the end of the CDR3; the missing end is completed from the germline J gene. V and J are TRBV2 and TRBJ1-2; D is possibly TRBD1 (6 bases). The CDR3 is made up of 13 amino acids. Trimming pared 2 bases from V and 5 bases from J, leaving 9 bases between. Germline loops: CDR1 SNHLY, CDR2 FYNNEI. CDR3 DNA (partial): TGTGCCAGCAGTGAAAAGGGGGGGTATGGC. It yields the protein CASSEKGGYG. From start to end, the CDR3 is CASSEKGGYGYTF.

For this clone: The missing CDR3 end, 3 residues past where the read stops, is filled in from the germline J gene. The chain has TRBV20-1 and TRBJ2-2, with D tentatively TRBD2 (6 bases). CDR3 length equals 15 residues. The germline V gene encodes CDR1 DFQATT and CDR2 SNEGSKA (reference sequence). The V end lost 0 bases, the J end lost 4 bases, and 12 bases lay between the germline ends. This chain's CDR3 is CSARDSLAGTGELFF. The sequenced part of the CDR3 DNA is TGCAGTGCTAGAGATTCACTAGCAGGCACCGGGGAG.